The T cell receptor beta chain under discussion was sequenced for a study of Graves' ophthalmopathy and Graves' hyperthyroidism. Investigators amplified TCR beta CDR3 regions from RNA transcripts. HTBI primers were employed in first-round RT-PCR, then a second-round multiplex PCR followed. From the multiplex PCR reads, TCRdb called clonotypes with MiXCR, one entry per CDR3 protein. The sample records roughly 600,000 distinct CDR3 sequences, less than 45% being singletons. This clonotype has more than one count but fewer than ten. V lost 5 bases to trimming and J lost 5 bases; unmatched junction nucleotides: 6. CDR3 length: 15 residues. Germline assignment: CDR1 SEHNR and CDR2 FQNEAQ (reference sequence).

The sequenced sample consisted of peripheral blood or thyroid tissue (not recorded which). The rearrangement uses TRBV7-9 and TRBJ1-6; 7 nucleotides agree with TRBD1. This clonotype was obtained from an adult man with Graves' hyperthyroidism. CDR3 in amino acids: CASSRAGQNNSPLHF. Written as DNA, the CDR3 is TGTGCCAGCAGCCGGGCGGGACAGAATAATTCACCCCTCCACTTT.